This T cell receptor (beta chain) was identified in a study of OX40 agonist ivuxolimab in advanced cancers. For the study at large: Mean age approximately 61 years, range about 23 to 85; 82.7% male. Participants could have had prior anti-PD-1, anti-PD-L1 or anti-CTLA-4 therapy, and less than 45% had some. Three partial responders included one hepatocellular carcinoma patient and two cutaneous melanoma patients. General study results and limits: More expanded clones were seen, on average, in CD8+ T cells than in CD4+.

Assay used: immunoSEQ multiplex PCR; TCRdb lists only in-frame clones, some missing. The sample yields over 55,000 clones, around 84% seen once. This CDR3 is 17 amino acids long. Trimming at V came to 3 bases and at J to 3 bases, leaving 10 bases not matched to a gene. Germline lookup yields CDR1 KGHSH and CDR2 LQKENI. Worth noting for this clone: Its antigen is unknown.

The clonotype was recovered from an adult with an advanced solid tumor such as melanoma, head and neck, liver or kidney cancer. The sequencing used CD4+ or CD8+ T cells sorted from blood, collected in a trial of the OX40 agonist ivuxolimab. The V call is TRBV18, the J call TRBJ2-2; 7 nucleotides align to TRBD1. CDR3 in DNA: TGTGCCAGCTCACCGTTAAGACAGGGAGTACACACCGGGGAGCTGTTTTTT. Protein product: CASSPLRQGVHTGELFF.